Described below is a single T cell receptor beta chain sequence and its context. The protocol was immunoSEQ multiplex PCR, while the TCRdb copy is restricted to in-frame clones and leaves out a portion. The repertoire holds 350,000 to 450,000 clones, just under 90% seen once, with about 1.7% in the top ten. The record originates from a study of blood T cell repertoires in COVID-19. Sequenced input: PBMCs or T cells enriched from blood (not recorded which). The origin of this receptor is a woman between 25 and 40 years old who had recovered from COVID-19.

The CDR3 sequence is CASSLVGQSTDTQYF. The CDR3 bases are TGTGCCAGCAGCTTAGTGGGACAGAGCACAGATACGCAGTATTTT. The chain recombines TRBV7-3 with TRBJ2-3, with 7 bases matching TRBD1. The CDR3 is made up of 15 amino acids. CDR1 and CDR2 from the germline V gene are SGHTA and FQGTGA. J was trimmed by 0 bases and V by 2 bases; bases with no gene match: 2.